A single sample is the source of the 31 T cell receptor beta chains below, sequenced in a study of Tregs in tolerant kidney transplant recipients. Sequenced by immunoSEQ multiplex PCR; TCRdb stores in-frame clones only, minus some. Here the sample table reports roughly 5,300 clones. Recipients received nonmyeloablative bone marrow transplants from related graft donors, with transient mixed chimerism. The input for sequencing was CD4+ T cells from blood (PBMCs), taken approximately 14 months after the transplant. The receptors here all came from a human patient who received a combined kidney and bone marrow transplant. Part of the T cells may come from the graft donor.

The CDR3 here is CASSPILQETQYF. The CDR3 bases that were read are TGTGCCAGCTCACCGATACTCCAAGAGACC. The chain couples TRBV18 to TRBJ2-5; D ambiguous. The read gets to within 3 residues of the CDR3 end, and the germline J gene fills in the rest. CDR3 length equals 13 residues. V was trimmed by 3 bases and J by 1 base, leaving 6 bases between them. Per the germline V gene, CDR1 is KGHSH and CDR2 is LQKENI.

The covered CDR3 bases are TGTGCCAGCAGTGGGAACAGGTATAGCAATCAGCCC. Translating it yields CASSGNRYSNQP. The full-length CDR3 reads as CASSGNRYSNQPQHF. J is TRBJ1-5 and V is TRBV2, with D tentatively TRBD1 (5 bases). Sequencing ends 3 residues short of the CDR3 end; the germline J gene provides the rest. Germline-derived CDR1 and CDR2 are SNHLY and FYNNEI. The germline V and J ends were trimmed by 4 bases and 0 bases, with 10 bases remaining between them. The CDR3 length is 15 residues.

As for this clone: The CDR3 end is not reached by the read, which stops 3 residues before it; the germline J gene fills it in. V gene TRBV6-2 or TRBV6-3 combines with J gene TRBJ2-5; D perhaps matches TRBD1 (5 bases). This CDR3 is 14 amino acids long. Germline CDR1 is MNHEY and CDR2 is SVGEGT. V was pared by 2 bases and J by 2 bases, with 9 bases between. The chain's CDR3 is CASSYGGAQETQYF. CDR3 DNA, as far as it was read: TGTGCCAGCAGTTACGGTGGGGCTCAAGAGACC.

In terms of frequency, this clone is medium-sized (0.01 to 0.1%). CDR3 loop: CASSLAGFLEAFF. CDR3 bases read: TGTGCCAGCAGTTTGGCAGGGTTTTTGGAG. V and J are TRBV28 and TRBJ1-1, with a weak D call TRBD1 (5 bases). The read falls 3 residues short of the CDR3 end, and the missing part is taken from the germline J gene. In germline, CDR1 is MDHEN, CDR2 SYDVKM. The CDR3 totals 13 residues. The variable domain in full, completed from reference TRBV28 and TRBJ1-1, reads DVKVTQSSRYLVKRTGEKVFLECVQDMDHENMFWYRQDPGLGLRLIYFSYDVKMKEKGDIPEGYSVSREKKERFSLILESASTNQTSMYLCASSLAGFLEAFFGQGTRLTVV.

The CDR3 DNA, read in part, is TGTGCCAGTAGCCCTAACGTCCGGGACTTAGCCAAAAACATT. It translates to CASSPNVRDLAKNI. The complete CDR3 protein is CASSPNVRDLAKNIQYF. The V gene is TRBV19, the J gene TRBJ2-4; tentative D call: TRBD2 (6 bases). The CDR3 extends 3 residues past the end of the read, so its final part is completed from the germline J gene. Germline V lookup: CDR1 LNHDA, CDR2 SQIVND (reference sequence). There are 17 residues in the CDR3. The V end was cut by 6 bases, the J end by 0 bases, with 18 bases between.

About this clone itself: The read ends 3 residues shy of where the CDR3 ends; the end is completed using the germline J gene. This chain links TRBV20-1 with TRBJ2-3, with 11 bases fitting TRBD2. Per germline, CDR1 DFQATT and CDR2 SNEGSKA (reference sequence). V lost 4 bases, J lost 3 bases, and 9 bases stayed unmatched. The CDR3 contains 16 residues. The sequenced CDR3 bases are TGCAGTGCTACAATAGCGGGAGGGCCCTCGACAGATACG. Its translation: CSATIAGGPSTDT. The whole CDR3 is CSATIAGGPSTDTQYF.

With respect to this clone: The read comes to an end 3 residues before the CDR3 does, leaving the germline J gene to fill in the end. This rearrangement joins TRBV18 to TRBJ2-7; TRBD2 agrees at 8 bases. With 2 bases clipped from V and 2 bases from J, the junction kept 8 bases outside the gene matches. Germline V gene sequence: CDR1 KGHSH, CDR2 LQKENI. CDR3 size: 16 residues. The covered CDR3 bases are TGTGCCAGCTCACCAGCTACTAGCGGCTCCCCCTACGAG. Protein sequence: CASSPATSGSPYE. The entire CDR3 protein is CASSPATSGSPYEQYF.

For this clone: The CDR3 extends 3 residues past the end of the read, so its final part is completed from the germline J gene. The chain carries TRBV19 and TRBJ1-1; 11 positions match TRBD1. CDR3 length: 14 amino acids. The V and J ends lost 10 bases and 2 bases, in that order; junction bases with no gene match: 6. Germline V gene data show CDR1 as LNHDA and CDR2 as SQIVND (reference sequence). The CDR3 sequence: CATGTGGFNTEAFF. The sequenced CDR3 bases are TGTGCCACCGGGACAGGGGGTTTCAACACTGAA.

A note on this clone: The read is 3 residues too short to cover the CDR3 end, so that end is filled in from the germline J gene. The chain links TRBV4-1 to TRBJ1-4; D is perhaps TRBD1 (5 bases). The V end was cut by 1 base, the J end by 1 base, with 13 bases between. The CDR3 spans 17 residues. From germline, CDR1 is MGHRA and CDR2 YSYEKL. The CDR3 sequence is CASSQGGFILTNEKLFF. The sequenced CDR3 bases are TGCGCCAGCAGCCAAGGGGGCTTCATATTAACTAATGAAAAA.

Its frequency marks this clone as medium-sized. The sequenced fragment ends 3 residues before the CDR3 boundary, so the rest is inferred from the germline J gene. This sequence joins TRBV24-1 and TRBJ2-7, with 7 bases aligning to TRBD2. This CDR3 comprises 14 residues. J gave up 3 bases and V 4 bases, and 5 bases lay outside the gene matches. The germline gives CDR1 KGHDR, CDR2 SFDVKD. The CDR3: CATSDPGLGYEQYF. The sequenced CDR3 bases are TGTGCCACCAGTGACCCCGGACTAGGCTACGAG.

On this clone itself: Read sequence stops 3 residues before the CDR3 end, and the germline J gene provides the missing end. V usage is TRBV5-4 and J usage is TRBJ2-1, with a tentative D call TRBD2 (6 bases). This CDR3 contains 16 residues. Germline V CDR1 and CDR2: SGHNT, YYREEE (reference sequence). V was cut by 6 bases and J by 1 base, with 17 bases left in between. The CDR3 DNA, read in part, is TGTGCCAGCATCGGAAGCGGGTTCCTTTCCTACAATGAG. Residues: CASIGSGFLSYNE. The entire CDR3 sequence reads CASIGSGFLSYNEQFF.

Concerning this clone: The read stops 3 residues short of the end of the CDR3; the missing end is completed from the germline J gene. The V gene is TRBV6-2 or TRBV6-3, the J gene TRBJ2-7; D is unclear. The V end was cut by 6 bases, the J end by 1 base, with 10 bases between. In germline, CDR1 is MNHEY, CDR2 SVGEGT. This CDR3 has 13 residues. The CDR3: CASRRLGSYEQYF. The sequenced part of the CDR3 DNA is TGTGCCAGCAGGAGGCTAGGTTCCTACGAG.

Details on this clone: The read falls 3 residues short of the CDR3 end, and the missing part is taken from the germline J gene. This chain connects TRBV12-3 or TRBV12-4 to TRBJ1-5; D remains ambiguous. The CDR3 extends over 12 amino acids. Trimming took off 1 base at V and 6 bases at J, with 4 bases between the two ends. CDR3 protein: CASSLGGQPQHF. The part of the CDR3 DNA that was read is TGTGCCAGCAGTTTAGGCGGTCAGCCC.

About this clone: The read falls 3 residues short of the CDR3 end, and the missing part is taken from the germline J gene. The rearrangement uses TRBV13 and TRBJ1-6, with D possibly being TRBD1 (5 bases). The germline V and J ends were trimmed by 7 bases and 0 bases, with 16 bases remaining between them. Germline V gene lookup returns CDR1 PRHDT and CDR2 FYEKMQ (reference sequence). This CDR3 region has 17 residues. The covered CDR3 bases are TGTGCCAGCACCCAGAGGGGTTGGAGCTCCTATAATTCACCC. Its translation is CASTQRGWSSYNSP. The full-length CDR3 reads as CASTQRGWSSYNSPLHF.

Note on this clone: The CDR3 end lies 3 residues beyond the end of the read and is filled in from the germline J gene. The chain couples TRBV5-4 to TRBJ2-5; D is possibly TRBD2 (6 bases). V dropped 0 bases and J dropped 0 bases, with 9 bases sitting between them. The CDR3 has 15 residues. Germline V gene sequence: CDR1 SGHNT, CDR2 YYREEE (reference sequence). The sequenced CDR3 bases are TGTGCCAGCAGCTTGGGGGGACTCTACCAAGAGACC. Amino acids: CASSLGGLYQET. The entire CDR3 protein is CASSLGGLYQETQYF.

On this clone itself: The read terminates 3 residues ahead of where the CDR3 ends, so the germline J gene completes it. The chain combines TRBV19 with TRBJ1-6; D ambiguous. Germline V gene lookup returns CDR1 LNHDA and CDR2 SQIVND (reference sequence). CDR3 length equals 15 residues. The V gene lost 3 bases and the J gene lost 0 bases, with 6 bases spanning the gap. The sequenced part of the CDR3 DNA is TGTGCCAGTAGTATTCAGAGCTCCTATAATTCACCC. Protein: CASSIQSSYNSP. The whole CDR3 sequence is CASSIQSSYNSPLHF.

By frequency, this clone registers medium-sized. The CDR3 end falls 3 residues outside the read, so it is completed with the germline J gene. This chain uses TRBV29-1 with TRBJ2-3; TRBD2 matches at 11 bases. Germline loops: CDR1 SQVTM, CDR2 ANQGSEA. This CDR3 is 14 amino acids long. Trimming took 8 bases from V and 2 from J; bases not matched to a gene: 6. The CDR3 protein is CSTKTSGITDTQYF. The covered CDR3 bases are TGCAGCACCAAGACTAGCGGGATCACAGATACG.

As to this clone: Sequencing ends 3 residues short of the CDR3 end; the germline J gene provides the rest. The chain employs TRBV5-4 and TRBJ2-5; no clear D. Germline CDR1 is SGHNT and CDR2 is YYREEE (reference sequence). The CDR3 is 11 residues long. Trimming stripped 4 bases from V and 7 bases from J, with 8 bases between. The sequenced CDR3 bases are TGTGCCAGCAGCGCGGTAGGGACC. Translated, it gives CASSAVGT. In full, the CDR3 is CASSAVGTQYF. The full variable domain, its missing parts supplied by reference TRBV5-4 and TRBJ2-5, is ETGVTQSPTHLIKTRGQQVTLRCSSQSGHNTVSWYQQALGQGPQFIFQYYREEENGRGNFPPRFSGLQFPNYSSELNVNALELDDSALYLCASSAVGTQYFGPGTRLLVL.

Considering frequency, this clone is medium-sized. The CDR3 reads CASSTDGGGTQYF. The covered CDR3 bases are TGTGCCAGCAGCACGGACGGGGGTGGTACG. The chain is built from TRBV7-9 and TRBJ2-3, with D possibly matching TRBD2 (6 bases). The CDR3 end is not reached by the read, which stops 3 residues before it; the germline J gene fills it in. This CDR3 contains 13 residues. V was cut by 5 bases and J by 8 bases, with 14 bases left in between. Germline CDR1 is SEHNR and CDR2 is FQNEAQ (reference sequence).

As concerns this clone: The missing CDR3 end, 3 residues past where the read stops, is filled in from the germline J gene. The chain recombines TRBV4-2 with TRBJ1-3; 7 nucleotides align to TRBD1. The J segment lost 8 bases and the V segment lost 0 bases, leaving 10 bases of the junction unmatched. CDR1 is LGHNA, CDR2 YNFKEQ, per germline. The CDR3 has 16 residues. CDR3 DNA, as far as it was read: TGTGCCAGCAGCCAAGAGGAGGACAGGCAGAGGTACACC. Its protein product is CASSQEEDRQRYT. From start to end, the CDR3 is CASSQEEDRQRYTIYF.

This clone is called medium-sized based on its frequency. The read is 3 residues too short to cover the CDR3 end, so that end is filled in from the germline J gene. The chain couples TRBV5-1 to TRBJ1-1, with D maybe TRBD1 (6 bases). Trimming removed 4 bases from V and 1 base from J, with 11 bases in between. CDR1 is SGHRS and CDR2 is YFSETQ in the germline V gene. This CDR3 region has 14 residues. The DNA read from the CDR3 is TGCGCCAGCAGCACCAGGACAGCGAACACTGAA. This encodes CASSTRTANTE. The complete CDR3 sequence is CASSTRTANTEAFF. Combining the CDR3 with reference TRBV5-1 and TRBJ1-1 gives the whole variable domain KAGVTQTPRYLIKTRGQQVTLSCSPISGHRSVSWYQQTPGQGLQFLFEYFSETQRNKGNFPGRFSGRQFSNSRSEMNVSTLELGDSALYLCASSTRTANTEAFFGQGTRLTVV.

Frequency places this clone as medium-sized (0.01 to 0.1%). The CDR3 bases that were read are TGCAGTGCTCGGACAGGGAAGTATGGC. It specifies CSARTGKYG. The CDR3 reads in full as CSARTGKYGYTF. This chain joins TRBV20-1 and TRBJ1-2, with 8 bases matching TRBD1. Sequencing ends 3 residues short of the CDR3 end; the germline J gene provides the rest. Germline V lookup: CDR1 DFQATT, CDR2 SNEGSKA (reference sequence). This CDR3 has 12 amino acids. The trim removed 5 bases at V and 5 bases at J, leaving 4 bases unmatched.

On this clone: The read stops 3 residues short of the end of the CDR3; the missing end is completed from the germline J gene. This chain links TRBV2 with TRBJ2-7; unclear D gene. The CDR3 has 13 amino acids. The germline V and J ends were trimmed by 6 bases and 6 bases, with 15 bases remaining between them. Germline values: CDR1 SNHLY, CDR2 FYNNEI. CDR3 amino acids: CASSPGLRLEQYF. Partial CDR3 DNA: TGTGCCAGCAGCCCCGGGTTACGTCTCGAG. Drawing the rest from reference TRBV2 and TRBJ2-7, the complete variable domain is EPEVTQTPSHQVTQMGQEVILRCVPISNHLYFYWYRQILGQKVEFLVSFYNNEISEKSEIFDDQFSVERPDGSNFTLKIRSTKLEDSAMYFCASSPGLRLEQYFGPGTRLTVT.

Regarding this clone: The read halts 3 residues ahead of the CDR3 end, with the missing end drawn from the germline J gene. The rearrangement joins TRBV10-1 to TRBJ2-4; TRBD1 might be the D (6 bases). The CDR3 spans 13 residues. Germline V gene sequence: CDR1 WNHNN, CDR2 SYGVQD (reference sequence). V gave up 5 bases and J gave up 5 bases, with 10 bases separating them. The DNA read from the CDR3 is TGCGCCAGCAGTTGGGGGCCCCAAAACATT. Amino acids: CASSWGPQNI. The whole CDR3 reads CASSWGPQNIQYF.

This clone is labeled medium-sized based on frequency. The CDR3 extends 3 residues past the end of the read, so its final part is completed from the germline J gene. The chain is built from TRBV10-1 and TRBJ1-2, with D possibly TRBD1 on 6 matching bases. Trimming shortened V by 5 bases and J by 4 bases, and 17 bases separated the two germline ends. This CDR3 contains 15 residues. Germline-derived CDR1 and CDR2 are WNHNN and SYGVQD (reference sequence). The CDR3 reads CASSPRRGGVYGYTF. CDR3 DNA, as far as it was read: TGCGCCAGCAGTCCCCGGAGAGGGGGGGTCTATGGC.

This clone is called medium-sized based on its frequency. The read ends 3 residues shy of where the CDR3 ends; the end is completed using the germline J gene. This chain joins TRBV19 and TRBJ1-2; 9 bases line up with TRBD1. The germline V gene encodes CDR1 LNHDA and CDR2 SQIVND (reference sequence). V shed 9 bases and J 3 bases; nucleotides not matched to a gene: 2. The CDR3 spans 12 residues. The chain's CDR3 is CASRQGDYGYTF. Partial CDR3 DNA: TGTGCCAGCAGACAGGGGGACTATGGC.

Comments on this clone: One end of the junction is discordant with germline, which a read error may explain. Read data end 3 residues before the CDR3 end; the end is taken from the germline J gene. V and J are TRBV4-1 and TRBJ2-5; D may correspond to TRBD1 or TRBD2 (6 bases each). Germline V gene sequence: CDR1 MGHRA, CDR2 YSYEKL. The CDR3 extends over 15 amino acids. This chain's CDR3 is CVSSQGAGQQETQYF. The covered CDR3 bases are TGCGTCAGCAGCCAAGGGGCGGGACAACAAGAGACC.

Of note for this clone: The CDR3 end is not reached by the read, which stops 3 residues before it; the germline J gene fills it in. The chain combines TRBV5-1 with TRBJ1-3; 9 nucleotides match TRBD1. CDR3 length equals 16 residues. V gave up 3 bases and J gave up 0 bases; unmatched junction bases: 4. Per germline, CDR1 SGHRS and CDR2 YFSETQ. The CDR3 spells CASSWGTGTSGNTIYF. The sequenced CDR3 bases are TGCGCCAGCAGCTGGGGGACAGGGACCTCTGGAAACACC. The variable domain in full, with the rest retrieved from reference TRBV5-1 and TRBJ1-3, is KAGVTQTPRYLIKTRGQQVTLSCSPISGHRSVSWYQQTPGQGLQFLFEYFSETQRNKGNFPGRFSGRQFSNSRSEMNVSTLELGDSALYLCASSWGTGTSGNTIYFGEGSWLTVV.

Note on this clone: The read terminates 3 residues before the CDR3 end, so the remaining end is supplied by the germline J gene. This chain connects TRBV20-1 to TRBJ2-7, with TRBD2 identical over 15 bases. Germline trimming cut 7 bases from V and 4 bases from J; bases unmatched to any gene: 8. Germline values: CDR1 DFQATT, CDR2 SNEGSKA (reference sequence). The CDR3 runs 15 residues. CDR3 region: CSVSQGTSGRYEQYF. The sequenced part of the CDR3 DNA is TGCAGTGTCAGCCAAGGGACTAGCGGGAGGTACGAG.

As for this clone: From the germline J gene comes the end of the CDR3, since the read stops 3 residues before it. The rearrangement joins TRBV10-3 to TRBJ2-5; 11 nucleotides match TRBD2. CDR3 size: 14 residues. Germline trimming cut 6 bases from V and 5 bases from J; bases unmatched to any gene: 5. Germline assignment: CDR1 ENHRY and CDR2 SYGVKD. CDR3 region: CAIRGGLAVETQYF. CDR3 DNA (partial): TGTGCCATCAGGGGGGGACTAGCGGTGGAGACC.

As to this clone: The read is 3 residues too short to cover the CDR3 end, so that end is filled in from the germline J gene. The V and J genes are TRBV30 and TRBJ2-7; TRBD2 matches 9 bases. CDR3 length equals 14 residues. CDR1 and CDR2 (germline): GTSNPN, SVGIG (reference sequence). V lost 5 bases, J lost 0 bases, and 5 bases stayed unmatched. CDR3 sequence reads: CAWQLAGFSYEQYF. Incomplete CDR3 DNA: TGTGCCTGGCAGCTAGCGGGGTTCTCCTACGAG.